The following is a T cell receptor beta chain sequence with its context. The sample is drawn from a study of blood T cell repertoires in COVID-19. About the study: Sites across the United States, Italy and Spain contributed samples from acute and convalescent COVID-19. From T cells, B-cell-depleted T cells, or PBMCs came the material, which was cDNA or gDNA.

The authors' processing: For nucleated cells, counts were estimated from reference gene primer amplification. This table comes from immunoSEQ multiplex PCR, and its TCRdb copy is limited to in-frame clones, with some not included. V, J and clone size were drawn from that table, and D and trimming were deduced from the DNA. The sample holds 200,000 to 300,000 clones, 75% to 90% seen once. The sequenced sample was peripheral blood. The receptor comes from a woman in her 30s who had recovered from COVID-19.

The CDR3 spells CSVDYRGTDTQYF. The CDR3 nucleotides are TGCAGCGTTGATTACCGGGGCACAGATACGCAGTATTTT. This chain links TRBV29-1 with TRBJ2-3; D is unclear. The CDR3 runs 13 residues. From germline, CDR1 is SQVTM and CDR2 ANQGSEA. Trimming pared 3 bases from V and 1 base from J, leaving 8 bases between.